These 13 T cell receptor beta chains originate from one sample sequenced in a study of blood T cell repertoires in COVID-19. Sequencing used immunoSEQ multiplex PCR; TCRdb keeps in-frame clones, though not all of them. The sample shows more than 90,000 clones, roughly 85% of them seen only once. The sample consisted of peripheral blood. These receptors were collected from a woman aged 55-70 years with COVID-19, enrolled during active disease.

The CDR3 protein is CASSARPLRGLMDEQFF. CDR3 nucleotide sequence: TGTGCCAGCAGCGCCCGACCCCTGAGGGGGCTCATGGATGAGCAGTTCTTC. The rearrangement uses TRBV9 and TRBJ2-1, with 7 bases matching TRBD1. The CDR3 covers 17 residues. Per germline, CDR1 SGDLS and CDR2 YYNGEE. The trim removed 3 bases at V and 8 bases at J, leaving 17 bases unmatched.

This rearrangement joins TRBV10-1 to TRBJ2-1; 7 bases line up with TRBD2. Germline CDR1 WNHNN, CDR2 SYGVQD (reference sequence). The CDR3 contains 16 residues. V lost 2 bases, J lost 2 bases, and 6 bases stayed unmatched. The CDR3, as DNA: TGCGCCAGCAGTGAGCCGGGGCGGGGGACCTACAATGAGCAGTTCTTC. This gives the protein CASSEPGRGTYNEQFF.

In its sample, this clone was seen a few times. The gene calls are TRBV9 and TRBJ2-1; a possible D gene is TRBD2 (6 bases). Germline values: CDR1 SGDLS, CDR2 YYNGEE. The CDR3 is made up of 16 amino acids. V shed 4 bases and J shed 5 bases, with 19 bases lying between them. The CDR3 loop is CASSPRLEGWDNEQFF. The CDR3 nucleotides are TGTGCCAGCAGCCCTCGACTAGAGGGTTGGGACAATGAGCAGTTCTTC.

The table lists this clone with a few counts. This sequence joins TRBV28 and TRBJ2-1, with a tentative D call TRBD1 (7 bases). The germline CDR1 and CDR2 sequences are MDHEN and SYDVKM. The ends were cut back, 8 bases at V and 8 bases at J, with 16 bases in the middle. This CDR3 comprises 13 residues. The chain's CDR3 is CASQGGVVDEQFF. The DNA of the CDR3 is TGTGCCAGCCAGGGGGGTGTCGTGGATGAGCAGTTCTTC.

This chain uses TRBV12-2 with TRBJ2-1; the listed D gene, TRBD1, was not tested against the DNA. TRBV12-2 is classified as a pseudogene. The CDR3 covers 15 residues. CDR3 amino acids: CASRWPGQGNNEQFF. DNA of the CDR3: TGTGCAAGTCGTTGGCCGGGACAGGGCAACAATGAGCAGTTCTTC.

V and J are TRBV6-5 and TRBJ1-4, with 7 bases that match TRBD1. The germline gives CDR1 MNHEY, CDR2 SVGAGI. Trimming at V came to 4 bases and at J to 4 bases, leaving 6 bases not matched to a gene. CDR3 length: 15 residues. The CDR3: CASSSDRVGNEKLFF. The CDR3 DNA reads TGTGCCAGCAGTTCCGACAGGGTAGGTAATGAAAAACTGTTTTTT.

V and J are TRBV4-2 and TRBJ2-1, with 10 bases lining up with TRBD1. The CDR3 length is 16 residues. Per the germline V gene, CDR1 is LGHNA and CDR2 is YNFKEQ. The V gene end was trimmed by 2 bases and the J gene end by 8 bases; junction bases not matched to a gene: 9. CDR3 sequence: CASSQPGQGGVDEQFF. The CDR3 region has the DNA TGTGCCAGCAGCCAACCCGGACAGGGGGGGGTCGATGAGCAGTTCTTC.

The chain joins TRBV7-9 to TRBJ1-1; 9 bases map to TRBD1. Unmatched junction bases numbered 17, after V lost 5 bases and J lost 10 bases. The CDR3 is made up of 16 amino acids. Germline CDR1 reads SEHNR; CDR2 reads FQNEAQ (reference sequence). The chain's CDR3 is CASSHQDRGELGGAFF. The CDR3 DNA sequence: TGTGCCAGCAGCCACCAGGACAGGGGCGAACTTGGCGGAGCTTTCTTT.

The chain couples TRBV6-6 to TRBJ1-5; D is perhaps TRBD1 (6 bases). This CDR3 region has 14 residues. V shed 5 bases and J shed 4 bases, with 12 bases lying between them. Germline V CDR1 and CDR2: MNHNY, SVGAGI (reference sequence). The CDR3 sequence: CASSRGTANQPQHF. CDR3 DNA sequence: TGTGCCAGCAGTAGGGGGACGGCTAATCAGCCCCAGCATTTT.

The DNA for the CDR3 is TGTGCCAGCAGCTTGGACAGGGGCTTCGGCGAGCAGTACTTC. Its translation: CASSLDRGFGEQYF. The chain couples TRBV7-2 to TRBJ2-7; the match to TRBD1 covers 9 bases. The CDR3 spans 14 residues. Germline V gene data show CDR1 as SGHTA and CDR2 as FQGNSA. The V and J ends lost 3 bases and 6 bases, in that order; junction bases with no gene match: 6.

The genes are TRBV7-9 and TRBJ1-1; D may be TRBD1 (5 bases). CDR1 and CDR2 from the germline V gene are SEHNR and FQNEAQ (reference sequence). V lost 5 bases, J lost 2 bases, and 12 bases lay in between. This CDR3 has 14 amino acids. The CDR3 DNA reads TGTGCCAGCAGCGGGGGAGGCTTTAACACTGAAGCTTTCTTT. As protein: CASSGGGFNTEAFF.

The rearrangement uses TRBV3-1 (or the pseudogene TRBV3-2) and TRBJ1-5; maybe TRBD1 (5 bases). V was clipped by 1 base and J by 1 base, with 11 bases between them. Germline CDR1 LGHDT, CDR2 YNNKEL (reference sequence). This CDR3 is 16 amino acids long. This CDR3 is CASSQGISGSNQPQHF. The CDR3 DNA is TGTGCCAGCAGCCAAGGTATCTCAGGGAGCAATCAGCCCCAGCATTTT.

J is TRBJ1-5 and V is TRBV6-6, with D maybe TRBD1 (6 bases). This CDR3 spans 14 amino acids. V lost 2 bases, J lost 4 bases, and 9 bases lay in between. Germline V gene data show CDR1 as MNHNY and CDR2 as SVGAGI (reference sequence). Written as DNA, the CDR3 is TGTGCCAGCAGTTACAGGGGGATTAATCAGCCCCAGCATTTT. Its translation is CASSYRGINQPQHF.